Listed here is a single T cell receptor beta chain. The CDR3 has 17 amino acids. These data belong to a study of OX40 agonist ivuxolimab in advanced cancers. Study as a whole: People who had prior anti-PD-1, anti-PD-L1 or anti-CTLA-4 therapy could take part, and 40% had some.

Using immunoSEQ multiplex PCR, the repertoire was profiled, and TCRdb retains in-frame clones only, with some absent. The sample holds fewer than 85,000 clones, approximately 89% seen once. Sequencing was performed on CD4+ or CD8+ T cells sorted from blood, taken in a trial of the OX40 agonist ivuxolimab. The sequence was obtained from an adult with an advanced solid tumor such as melanoma, head and neck, liver or kidney cancer. The chain joins TRBV21-1 to TRBJ1-5; TRBD1, the table's D call, lacks a check against the DNA. TRBV21-1 is a recognized pseudogene. The CDR3 coding sequence is TGTGCCAGCAGCTCCCGAAAGGGGGCAGGGCCTGGTCAGCCCCAGCATTTT. It is translated as CASSSRKGAGPGQPQHF.